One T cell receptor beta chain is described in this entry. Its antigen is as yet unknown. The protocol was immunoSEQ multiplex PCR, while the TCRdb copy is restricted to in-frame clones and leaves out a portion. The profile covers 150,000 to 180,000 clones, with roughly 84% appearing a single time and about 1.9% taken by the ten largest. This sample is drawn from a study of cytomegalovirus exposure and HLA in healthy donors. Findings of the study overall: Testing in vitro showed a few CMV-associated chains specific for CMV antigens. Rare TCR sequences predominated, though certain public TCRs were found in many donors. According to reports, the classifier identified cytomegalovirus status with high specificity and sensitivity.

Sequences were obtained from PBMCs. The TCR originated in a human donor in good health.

The CDR3 is CARSFLDGLLGGPPNTGELFF. The DNA of the CDR3 is TGTGCCAGAAGCTTTTTGGATGGTTTATTGGGGGGGCCACCTAACACCGGGGAGCTGTTTTTT. The J gene is TRBJ2-2, the V gene TRBV5-3, with D perhaps matching TRBD2 (7 bases). TRBV5-3 carries the ORF label, with uncertain function. The CDR3 length is 21 residues. V shed 2 bases and J shed 2 bases, with 28 bases lying between them.